This TCR beta chain appears in the sequencing data of a study of regulatory dendritic cells for organ transplantation (dated 2017 in TCRdb). Some background on the complete study: To make regulatory dendritic cells, monocytes were cultured with vitamin D3 on days 0 and 4, plus IL-10 on day 4. On day 6, LPS was added to the DC cultures so that the response of the DCs to a potent maturation-inducing agent could be evaluated. The TCRbeta repertoires of sorted naive and memory CD4+ and CD8+ T cells were sequenced before and after allostimulation with regulatory or mature dendritic cells. Findings and caveats that apply to the study as a whole: Only a couple of subjects were sequenced, and the authors noted considerable between-individual heterogeneity in the alloreactive memory CD8+ T cell pool. Of the resting subsets, memory CD8+ T cells had the largest number of alloreactive TCR clonotypes. In both subjects, allostimulation led to expansion of memory CD8+ clones, although regulatory dendritic cells appeared to cause more limited expansion than mature dendritic cells did. Naive CD4+ and CD8+ T cells showed highly diverse repertoires, whereas memory cells were less diverse and memory CD8+ cells were the most oligoclonal.

Sorted T cell subsets were CFSE-labeled and co-cultured for around five days with allogeneic regulatory or mature dendritic cells at a 1:10 DC:T ratio. Naive T cells were sorted as CD45RA+ and memory T cells as CD45RO+ CD4+ or CD8+ cells by FACS. A couple of healthy control subjects provided the T cells used for TCR sequencing. Genomic DNA was extracted with the Qiagen DNeasy Blood & Tissue Kit. Note on this clone: The clone's antigen remains unknown. The record has no base qualities; no much larger clone is one base away.

A multiplexed two-step PCR with Vbeta-specific forward primers and Jbeta-specific reverse primers was used to amplify the TCRbeta CDR3 regions. The TCRbeta libraries were sequenced on an Illumina instrument via the immunoSEQ service. Turning to the authors' computational methods: V, D and J genes were assigned using IMGT annotation, and counts were corrected for multiplex PCR bias using synthetic CDR3 analogues. Repertoire clonality was computed in the immunoSEQ Analyzer as one minus normalized Shannon entropy. Fisher's exact test with Benjamini-Hochberg false discovery rate control was used to define clonal expansion, with two-tailed P<0.01. Imported from immuneACCESS, the table was reduced by TCRdb to in-frame sequences with V and J called. These copies leave out some clones; in studies compared against another copy, an unresolved V gene accounts for under half, and the cause of the remainder is not known. The DNA was the basis for D and trimming; V, J and clone size are from that table. This sample gives about 10,000 clones in total; approximately 84% of them show up just once. In total, the top ten clones hold around 2.3% of the sample.

V is clipped by 1 base and J by 9 bases, and the sequence between their germline boundaries is 16 bases long. Inclusive of the bounding cysteine and phenylalanine, the CDR3 is 15 residues long. Only the CDR3 DNA stays, 45 bases, in frame from base 1. The germline V gene (reference sequence) specifies GTSNPN as CDR1 and SVGIG as CDR2. The chain is assembled from TRBV30 and TRBJ1-6, and the D gene may be TRBD1, 6 bases matching. This clonotype was sampled from a human donor in good health. The sample comprised memory CD4+ T cells from blood cultured with dendritic cells. The cell subset or site tag for this specimen amounts to: CD45RO+ memory T cells. The CDR3 sequence is CAWSGLQGESSPLHF. The nucleotides read TGTGCCTGGAGTGGTTTACAGGGTGAGAGTTCACCCCTCCACTTT. Reference TRBV30 and TRBJ1-6 genes cover what lies past the CDR3, so the full variable domain is SQTIHQWPATLVQPVGSPLSLECTVEGTSNPNLYWYRQAAGRGLQLLFYSVGIGQISSEVPQNLSASRPQDRQFILSSKKLLLSDSGFYLCAWSGLQGESSPLHFGNGTRLTVT.